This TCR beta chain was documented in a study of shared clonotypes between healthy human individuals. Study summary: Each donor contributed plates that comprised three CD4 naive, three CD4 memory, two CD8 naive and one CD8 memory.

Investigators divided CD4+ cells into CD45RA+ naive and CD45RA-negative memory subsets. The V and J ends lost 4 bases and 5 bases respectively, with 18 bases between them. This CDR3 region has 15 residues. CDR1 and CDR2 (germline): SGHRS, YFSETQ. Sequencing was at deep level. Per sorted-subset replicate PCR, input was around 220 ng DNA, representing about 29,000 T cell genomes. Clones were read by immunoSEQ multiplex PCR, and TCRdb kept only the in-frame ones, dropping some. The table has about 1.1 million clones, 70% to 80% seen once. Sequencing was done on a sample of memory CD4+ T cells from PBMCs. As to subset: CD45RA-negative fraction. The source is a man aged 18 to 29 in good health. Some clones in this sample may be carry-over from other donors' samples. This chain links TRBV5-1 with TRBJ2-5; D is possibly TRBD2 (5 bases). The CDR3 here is CASSLMRAGDETQYF. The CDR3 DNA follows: TGCGCCAGCAGCCTGATGAGGGCAGGCGACGAGACCCAGTACTTC.